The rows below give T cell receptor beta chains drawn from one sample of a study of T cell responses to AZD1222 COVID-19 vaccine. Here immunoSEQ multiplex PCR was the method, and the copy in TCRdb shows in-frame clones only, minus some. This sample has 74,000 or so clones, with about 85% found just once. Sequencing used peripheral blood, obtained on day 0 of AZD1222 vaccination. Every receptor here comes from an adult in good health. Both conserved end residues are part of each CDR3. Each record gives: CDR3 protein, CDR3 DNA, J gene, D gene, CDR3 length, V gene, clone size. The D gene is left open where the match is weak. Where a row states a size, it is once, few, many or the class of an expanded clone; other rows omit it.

CDR3aa: CATSDRSTGPDTQYF
CDR3nt: TGTGCCACCAGTGACCGATCGACAGGGCCAGATACGCAGTATTTT
j_gene: TRBJ2-3
d_gene: TRBD1
len: 15
v_gene: TRBV24-1
abundance: NA

CDR3aa: CASSPLDSEAFF
CDR3nt: TGTGCCAGCTCACCACTCGACAGTGAAGCTTTCTTT
j_gene: TRBJ1-1
d_gene: NA
len: 12
v_gene: TRBV18
abundance: few

CDR3aa: CASSSKPEGNTEAFF
CDR3nt: TGCGCCAGCAGCTCCAAGCCAGAAGGGAACACTGAAGCTTTCTTT
j_gene: TRBJ1-1
d_gene: NA
len: 15
v_gene: TRBV5-1
abundance: NA

CDR3aa: CASSPVLSGSYGYTF
CDR3nt: TGTGCCAGCTCACCAGTATTGTCAGGCTCCTATGGCTACACCTTC
j_gene: TRBJ1-2
d_gene: NA
len: 15
v_gene: TRBV18
abundance: NA

CDR3aa: CASVLWEKTGELFF
CDR3nt: TGCGCCAGCGTCCTTTGGGAGAAAACCGGGGAGCTGTTTTTT
j_gene: TRBJ2-2
d_gene: NA
len: 14
v_gene: TRBV10-1
abundance: NA

CDR3aa: CASSPATGTEAFF
CDR3nt: TGTGCCAGCTCACCCGCGACGGGCACTGAAGCTTTCTTT
j_gene: TRBJ1-1
d_gene: NA
len: 13
v_gene: TRBV18
abundance: NA

CDR3aa: CASSLEPGWRYGYTF
CDR3nt: TGTGCCAGCAGCTTGGAACCCGGGTGGAGATATGGCTACACCTTC
j_gene: TRBJ1-2
d_gene: NA
len: 15
v_gene: TRBV7-2
abundance: NA

CDR3aa: CASSPGQVGYGYTF
CDR3nt: TGTGCCAGTAGTCCCGGACAGGTCGGCTATGGCTACACCTTC
j_gene: TRBJ1-2
d_gene: TRBD1
len: 14
v_gene: TRBV19
abundance: NA

CDR3aa: CASRPSDRGNTEAFF
CDR3nt: TGTGCCAGCAGACCCTCGGACAGGGGGAACACTGAAGCTTTCTTT
j_gene: TRBJ1-1
d_gene: TRBD1
len: 15
v_gene: TRBV3-1/TRBV3-2
abundance: once

CDR3aa: CASSQGQAYNQPQHF
CDR3nt: TGTGCCAGCAGCCAAGGGCAGGCCTACAATCAGCCCCAGCATTTT
j_gene: TRBJ1-5
d_gene: NA
len: 15
v_gene: TRBV3-1/TRBV3-2
abundance: NA

CDR3aa: CASSSIPGTEETQYF
CDR3nt: TGCGCCAGCAGCTCGATTCCCGGGACCGAGGAGACCCAGTACTTC
j_gene: TRBJ2-5
d_gene: NA
len: 15
v_gene: TRBV5-1
abundance: NA

CDR3aa: CASGKGGRTEAFF
CDR3nt: TGTGCCAGCGGTAAGGGGGGGAGAACTGAAGCTTTCTTT
j_gene: TRBJ1-1
d_gene: NA
len: 13
v_gene: TRBV28
abundance: NA

CDR3aa: CATSRAQGANYGYTF
CDR3nt: TGTGCCACCAGCAGGGCACAGGGGGCGAACTATGGCTACACCTTC
j_gene: TRBJ1-2
d_gene: TRBD1
len: 15
v_gene: TRBV15
abundance: NA

CDR3aa: CASSLRTGRGVNYNYGYTF
CDR3nt: TGTGCCAGCAGTTTGCGGACAGGGAGGGGGGTGAACTATAACTATGGCTACACCTTC
j_gene: TRBJ1-2
d_gene: TRBD1
len: 19
v_gene: TRBV27
abundance: NA

CDR3aa: CASSLTGPYEQYF
CDR3nt: TGTGCCAGCAGCTTGACAGGGCCCTACGAGCAGTACTTC
j_gene: TRBJ2-7
d_gene: NA
len: 13
v_gene: TRBV5-6
abundance: NA

CDR3aa: CASSYSSGSTDTQYF
CDR3nt: TGTGCCAGCAGTTACTCTAGCGGCTCCACAGATACGCAGTATTTT
j_gene: TRBJ2-3
d_gene: NA
len: 15
v_gene: TRBV6-2/TRBV6-3
abundance: NA

CDR3aa: CASSLGDRPETQYF
CDR3nt: TGTGCCAGCAGCTTAGGGGACCGCCCGGAGACCCAGTACTTC
j_gene: TRBJ2-5
d_gene: NA
len: 14
v_gene: TRBV7-9
abundance: once